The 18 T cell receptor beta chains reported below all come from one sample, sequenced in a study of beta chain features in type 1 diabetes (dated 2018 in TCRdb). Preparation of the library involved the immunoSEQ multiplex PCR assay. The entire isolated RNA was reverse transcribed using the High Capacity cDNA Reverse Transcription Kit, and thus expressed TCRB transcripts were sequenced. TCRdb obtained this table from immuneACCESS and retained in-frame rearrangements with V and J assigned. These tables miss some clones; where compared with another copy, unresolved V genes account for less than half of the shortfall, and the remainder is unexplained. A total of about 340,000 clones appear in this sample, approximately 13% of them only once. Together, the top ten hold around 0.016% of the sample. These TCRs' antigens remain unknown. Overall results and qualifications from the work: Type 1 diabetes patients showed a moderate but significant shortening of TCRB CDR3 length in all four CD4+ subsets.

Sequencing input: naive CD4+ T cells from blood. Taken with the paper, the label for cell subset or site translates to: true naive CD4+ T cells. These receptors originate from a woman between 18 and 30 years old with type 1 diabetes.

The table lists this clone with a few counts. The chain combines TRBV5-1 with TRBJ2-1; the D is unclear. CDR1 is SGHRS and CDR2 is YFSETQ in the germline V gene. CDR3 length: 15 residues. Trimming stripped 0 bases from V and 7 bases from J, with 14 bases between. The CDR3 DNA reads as TGCGCCAGCAGCTTGGGGCCGTCCCCTCTTAATGAGCAGTTCTTC. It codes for CASSLGPSPLNEQFF.

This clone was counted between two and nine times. CDR3 in DNA: TGTGCCAGCAGCCCCACACAGGGACGTGAGACCCAGTACTTC. This translates into CASSPTQGRETQYF. The rearrangement links TRBV7-9 to TRBJ2-5; perhaps TRBD1 as D (6 bases). The ends were cut back, 5 bases at V and 5 bases at J, with 15 bases in the middle. This CDR3 has 14 residues. Germline V gives CDR1 SEHNR, CDR2 FQNEAQ (reference sequence).

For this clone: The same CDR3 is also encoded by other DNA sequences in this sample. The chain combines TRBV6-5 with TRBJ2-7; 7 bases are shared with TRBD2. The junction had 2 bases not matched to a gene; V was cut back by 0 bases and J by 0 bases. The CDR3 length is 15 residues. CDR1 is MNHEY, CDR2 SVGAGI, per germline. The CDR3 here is CASSYSGGSSYEQYF. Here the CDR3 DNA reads TGTGCCAGCAGTTACTCGGGAGGGAGCTCCTACGAGCAGTACTTC.

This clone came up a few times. The CDR3 protein is CASSPPETLAKLYEQYV. The CDR3 DNA follows: TGTGCCAGCAGCCCACCGGAAACCCTAGCGAAACTCTACGAGCAGTACGTC. This rearrangement joins TRBV7-9 to TRBJ2-7; possible D gene TRBD2, 6 bases. The CDR3 spans 17 residues. Germline loops: CDR1 SEHNR, CDR2 FQNEAQ (reference sequence). The V end lost 5 bases, the J end lost 3 bases, and 23 bases lay between the germline ends.

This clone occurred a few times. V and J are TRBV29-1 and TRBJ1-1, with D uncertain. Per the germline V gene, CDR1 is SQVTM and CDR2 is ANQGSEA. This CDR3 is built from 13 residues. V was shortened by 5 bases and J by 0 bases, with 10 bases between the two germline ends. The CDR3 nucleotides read TGCAGCGTTAAGCGTGGCGTGAACACTGAAGCTTTCTTT. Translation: CSVKRGVNTEAFF.

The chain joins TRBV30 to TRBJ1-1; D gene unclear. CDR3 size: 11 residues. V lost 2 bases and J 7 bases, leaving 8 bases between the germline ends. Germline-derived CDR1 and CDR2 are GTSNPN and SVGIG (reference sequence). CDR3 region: CAWSNSNEAFF. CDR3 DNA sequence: TGTGCCTGGAGTAACAGTAATGAAGCTTTCTTT.

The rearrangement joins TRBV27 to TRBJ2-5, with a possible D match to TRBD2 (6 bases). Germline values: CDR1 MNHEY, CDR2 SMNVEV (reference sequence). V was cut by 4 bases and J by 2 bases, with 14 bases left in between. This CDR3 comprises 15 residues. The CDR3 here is CASSSLALGQETQYF. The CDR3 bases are TGTGCCAGCAGTTCACTAGCTTTGGGACAAGAGACCCAGTACTTC.

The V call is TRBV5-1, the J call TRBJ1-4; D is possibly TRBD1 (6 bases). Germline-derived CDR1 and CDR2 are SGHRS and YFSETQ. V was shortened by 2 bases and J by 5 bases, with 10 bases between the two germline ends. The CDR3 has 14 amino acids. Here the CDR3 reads CASSFGQPNEKLFF. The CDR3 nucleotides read TGCGCCAGCAGCTTTGGACAGCCGAATGAAAAACTGTTTTTT.

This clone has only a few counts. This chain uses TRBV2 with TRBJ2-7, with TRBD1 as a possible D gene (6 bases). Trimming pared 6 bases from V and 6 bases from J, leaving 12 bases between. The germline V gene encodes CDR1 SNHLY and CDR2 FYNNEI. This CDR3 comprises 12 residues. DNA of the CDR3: TGTGCCAGCAGGCTGCAGGGGCTCGAGCAGTACTTC. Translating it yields CASRLQGLEQYF.

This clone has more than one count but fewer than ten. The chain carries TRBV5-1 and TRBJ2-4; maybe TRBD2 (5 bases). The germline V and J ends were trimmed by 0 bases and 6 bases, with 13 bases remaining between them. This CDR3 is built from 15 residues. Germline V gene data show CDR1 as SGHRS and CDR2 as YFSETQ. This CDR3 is CASSLDTAGGNIQYF. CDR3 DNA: TGCGCCAGCAGCTTGGATACGGCAGGAGGAAACATTCAGTACTTC.

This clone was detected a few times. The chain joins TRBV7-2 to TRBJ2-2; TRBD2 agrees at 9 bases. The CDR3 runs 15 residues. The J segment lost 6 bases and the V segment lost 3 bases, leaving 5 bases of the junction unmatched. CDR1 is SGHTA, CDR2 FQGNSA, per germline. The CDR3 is CASSLREGFAGELFF. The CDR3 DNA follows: TGTGCCAGCAGCTTGCGGGAGGGTTTTGCCGGGGAGCTGTTTTTT.

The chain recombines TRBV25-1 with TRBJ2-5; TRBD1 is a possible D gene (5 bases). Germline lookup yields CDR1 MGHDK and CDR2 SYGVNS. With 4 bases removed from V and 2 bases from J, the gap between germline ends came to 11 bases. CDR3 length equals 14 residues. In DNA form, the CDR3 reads TGTGCCAGCAGTGGGACATATCCTCAAGAGACCCAGTACTTC. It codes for CASSGTYPQETQYF.

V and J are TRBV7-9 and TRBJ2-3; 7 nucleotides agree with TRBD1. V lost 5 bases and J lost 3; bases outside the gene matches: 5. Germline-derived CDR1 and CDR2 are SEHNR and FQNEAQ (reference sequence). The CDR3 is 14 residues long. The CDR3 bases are TGTGCCAGCAGCCCGAAGGGGGCTACAGATACGCAGTATTTT. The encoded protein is CASSPKGATDTQYF.

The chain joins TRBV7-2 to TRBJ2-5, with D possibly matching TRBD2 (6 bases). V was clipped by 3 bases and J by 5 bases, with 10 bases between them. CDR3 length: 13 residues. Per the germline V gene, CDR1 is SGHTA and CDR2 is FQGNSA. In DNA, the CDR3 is TGTGCCAGCAGCTTCGGAGGGTGGGAGACCCAGTACTTC. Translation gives CASSFGGWETQYF.

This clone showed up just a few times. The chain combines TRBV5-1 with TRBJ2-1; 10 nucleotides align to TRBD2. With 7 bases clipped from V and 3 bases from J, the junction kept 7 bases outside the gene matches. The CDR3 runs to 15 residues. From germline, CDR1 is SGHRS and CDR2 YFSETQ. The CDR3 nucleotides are TGCGCCAGCGGACAGGCTAGCGGGAGCTACAATGAGCAGTTCTTC. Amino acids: CASGQASGSYNEQFF. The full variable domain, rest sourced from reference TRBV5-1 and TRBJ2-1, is KAGVTQTPRYLIKTRGQQVTLSCSPISGHRSVSWYQQTPGQGLQFLFEYFSETQRNKGNFPGRFSGRQFSNSRSEMNVSTLELGDSALYLCASGQASGSYNEQFFGPGTRLTVL.

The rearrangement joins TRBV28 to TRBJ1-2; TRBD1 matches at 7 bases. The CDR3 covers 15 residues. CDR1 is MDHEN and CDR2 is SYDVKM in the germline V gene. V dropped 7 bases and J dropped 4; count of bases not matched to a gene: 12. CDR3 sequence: CASTLEGGQPYGYTF. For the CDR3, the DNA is TGTGCCAGCACCTTAGAGGGGGGACAGCCCTATGGCTACACCTTC.

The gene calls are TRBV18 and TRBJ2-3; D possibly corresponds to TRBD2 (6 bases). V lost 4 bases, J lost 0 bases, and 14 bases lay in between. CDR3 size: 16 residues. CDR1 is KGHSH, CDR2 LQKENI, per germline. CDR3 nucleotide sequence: TGTGCCAGCTCACTGAGTTGGGGGGATAGCACAGATACGCAGTATTTT. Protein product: CASSLSWGDSTDTQYF.

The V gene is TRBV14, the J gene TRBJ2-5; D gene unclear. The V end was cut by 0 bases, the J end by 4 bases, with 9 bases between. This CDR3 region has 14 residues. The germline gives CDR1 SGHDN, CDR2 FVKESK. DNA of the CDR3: TGTGCCAGCAGCCAAGATGGAGTTCTAGAGACCCAGTACTTC. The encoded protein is CASSQDGVLETQYF.